These 13 T cell receptor beta chains originate from one sample sequenced in a study of cytomegalovirus exposure and HLA in healthy donors. A multiplex PCR was run with 60 Vbeta primers and 13 Jbeta primers. Only in-frame clones appear in the TCRdb table, and some are missing; sequencing was by immunoSEQ multiplex PCR. This repertoire shows about 140,000 clones, about 87% found once; its top ten account for about 5.5%. Sequences were obtained from PBMCs. These receptors all come from a woman younger than 45 in good health and CMV-seronegative.

J is TRBJ2-7 and V is TRBV4-1; 7 positions agree with TRBD1. This CDR3 region has 14 residues. V shed 3 bases, J shed 7 bases, and the junction held 9 bases outside the gene matches. In germline, CDR1 is MGHRA, CDR2 YSYEKL. The chain's CDR3 is CASSQPSTGREQYF. CDR3 DNA sequence: TGCGCCAGCAGCCAGCCCTCGACAGGGCGGGAGCAGTACTTC.

The rearrangement joins TRBV13 to TRBJ2-1; D is perhaps TRBD1 (5 bases). The CDR3 extends over 14 amino acids. V lost 1 base to trimming and J lost 8 bases, with 12 bases between them. Germline CDR1 is PRHDT and CDR2 is FYEKMQ (reference sequence). The CDR3 nucleotides read TGTGCCAGCAGCTTAGCCTTCAGGGTTGATGAGCAGTTCTTC. It is translated as CASSLAFRVDEQFF.

The count of this clone is one. The genes are TRBV19 and TRBJ2-5; TRBD2 aligns across 10 bases. CDR1 is LNHDA and CDR2 is SQIVND in the germline V gene (reference sequence). The CDR3 has 15 residues. V lost 3 bases to trimming and J lost 5 bases; unmatched junction nucleotides: 6. CDR3 nucleotide sequence: TGTGCCAGTAGTATTTCTAGCGGGGGCGGGGAGACCCAGTACTTC. Its translation is CASSISSGGGETQYF.

J is TRBJ1-4 and V is TRBV2; 7 bases are a match to TRBD1. The length of the CDR3 is 12 residues. The germline V gene encodes CDR1 SNHLY and CDR2 FYNNEI. V lost 10 bases to trimming and J lost 4 bases; unmatched junction nucleotides: 3. The CDR3 sequence: CATTGINEKLFF. The CDR3 region has the DNA TGTGCCACGACAGGGATTAATGAAAAACTGTTTTTT. Drawing the rest from reference TRBV2 and TRBJ1-4, the complete variable domain is EPEVTQTPSHQVTQMGQEVILRCVPISNHLYFYWYRQILGQKVEFLVSFYNNEISEKSEIFDDQFSVERPDGSNFTLKIRSTKLEDSAMYFCATTGINEKLFFGSGTQLSVL.

The genes are TRBV6-1 and TRBJ2-3; 11 bases line up with TRBD2. The CDR3 consists of 15 residues. The germline gives CDR1 MNHNS, CDR2 SASEGT. Unmatched junction bases numbered 9, after V lost 10 bases and J lost 3 bases. The CDR3 sequence: CATRVLAGGTDTQYF. The CDR3 DNA follows: TGTGCCACCAGAGTTCTAGCGGGAGGAACAGATACGCAGTATTTT.

Concerning this clone: Other nucleotide sequences in the sample specify the same CDR3. The V call is TRBV30, the J call TRBJ2-5; D call uncertain. There are 12 residues in the CDR3. V was clipped by 0 bases and J by 5 bases, with 7 bases between them. The V gene's germline CDR1 is GTSNPN and CDR2 SVGIG (reference sequence). This CDR3 is CAWSVGAETQYF. CDR3 bases: TGTGCCTGGAGTGTAGGAGCGGAGACCCAGTACTTC. Full variable domain (outside the CDR3, taken from reference TRBV30 and TRBJ2-5): SQTIHQWPATLVQPVGSPLSLECTVEGTSNPNLYWYRQAAGRGLQLLFYSVGIGQISSEVPQNLSASRPQDRQFILSSKKLLLSDSGFYLCAWSVGAETQYFGPGTRLLVL.

V is TRBV18 and J is TRBJ2-1; TRBD1 agrees at 9 bases. CDR1 and CDR2 (germline): KGHSH, LQKENI. V shed 5 bases and J 3 bases; nucleotides not matched to a gene: 5. The CDR3 covers 15 residues. The CDR3 region is CASSTLTGGYNEQFF. In nucleotides, the CDR3 is TGTGCCAGCTCAACCCTGACAGGGGGCTACAATGAGCAGTTCTTC.

This chain joins TRBV21-1 and TRBJ2-1; the DNA was not used to check the table's D call, TRBD1. TRBV21-1 is classified as a pseudogene. The CDR3 is made up of 15 amino acids. CDR3 nucleotides: TGTGCCAGCAGCAACAGACAGGGGTGGGCACGTGAGCAGTTCTTC. Translated: CASSNRQGWAREQFF.

This clone was observed at least ten times. The chain has TRBV5-1 and TRBJ2-7, with 9 bases lining up with TRBD2. This CDR3 contains 14 residues. V lost 1 base to trimming and J lost 5 bases; unmatched junction nucleotides: 4. Per the germline V gene, CDR1 is SGHRS and CDR2 is YFSETQ. CDR3: CASSLYGLANEQYF. For the CDR3, the DNA is TGCGCCAGCAGCTTGTATGGACTAGCGAACGAGCAGTACTTC.

The gene calls are TRBV2 and TRBJ2-1, with D hard to call. The V end was cut by 5 bases, the J end by 9 bases, with 11 bases between. The CDR3 loop spans 12 amino acids. Germline CDR1 SNHLY, CDR2 FYNNEI. The CDR3 sequence: CASSTSGREQFF. As DNA, the CDR3 is TGTGCCAGCAGTACTTCCGGTCGTGAGCAGTTCTTC.

This clone was seen a few times. The rearrangement joins TRBV28 to TRBJ1-1, with 7 bases that match TRBD1. V lost 5 bases, J lost 2 bases, and 8 bases stayed unmatched. The CDR3 runs to 15 residues. Germline V gene sequence: CDR1 MDHEN, CDR2 SYDVKM. The CDR3 loop reads CASSLPTGINTEAFF. As DNA, the CDR3 is TGTGCCAGCAGTCTTCCGACAGGGATCAACACTGAAGCTTTCTTT.

In its sample, this clone was seen once. V is TRBV19 and J is TRBJ1-1; possible D gene TRBD1, 6 bases. Germline V gives CDR1 LNHDA, CDR2 SQIVND (reference sequence). The CDR3 totals 13 residues. Trimming pared 1 base from V and 4 bases from J, leaving 7 bases between. CDR3 sequence: CASSIGQVTEAFF. CDR3 in DNA: TGTGCCAGTAGTATAGGACAGGTCACTGAAGCTTTCTTT.

The CDR3 nucleotides are TGTGCCAGCTCACCGGGAAGAAGCGGGGGGACCTACAATGAGCAGTTCTTC. Translated: CASSPGRSGGTYNEQFF. The chain recombines TRBV18 with TRBJ2-1; 9 bases fit TRBD2. Germline V lookup: CDR1 KGHSH, CDR2 LQKENI. J lost 2 bases, V lost 3 bases, and 8 bases had no gene match. This CDR3 comprises 17 residues.